The source of this T cell receptor (beta chain) is a study of T cells in localized non-small cell lung cancer. Study results and caveats: The study found T cell clonality highest in uninvolved adjacent lung, above tumor.

CDR1 and CDR2 (germline): SEHNR, FQNEAQ (reference sequence). This CDR3 spans 14 amino acids. V was shortened by 4 bases and J by 0 bases, with 10 bases between the two germline ends. Assay: immunoSEQ multiplex PCR; the TCRdb copy retains only in-frame clones and omits some. This table holds 35,000 to 50,000 clones, roughly 80% found once. This clone appeared a single time. Its antigen is still unknown. The chain joins TRBV7-9 to TRBJ2-7, with D possibly matching TRBD1 (5 bases). This TCR derives from a woman aged 40-70 years with stage II squamous cell lung carcinoma. Specimen: PBMCs, collected before any cancer treatment. CDR3 sequence reads: CASSSGHLSYEQYF. The CDR3 DNA reads as TGTGCCAGCAGCTCTGGACACCTCTCCTACGAGCAGTACTTC.